This T cell receptor (beta chain) was sequenced during a study of CD8+CD57+ T cells in acquired aplastic anemia. Study-level information: Mean DNA quantity obtained from sorted CD4+ and CD8+ cells was 3.2 ug.

Patients selected for sequencing had displayed CD8+CD57+ cell expansion by flow cytometry. All patients were therapy-naive when blood was sampled. It was genomic DNA that served as the template for profiling TCR beta VDJ and CDR3. TCRdb recomputed calls from the reads with MiXCR, one row per CDR3 protein. The table has about 98,000 distinct CDR3 sequences, 65% to 70% seen once. A note on this clonotype: The antigen is not known.

Notes on the study in general: Patients and controls were not found to differ significantly in CD8+ Simpson's diversity.

The CDR3 extends over 15 amino acids. The germline CDR1 and CDR2 sequences are SGHRS and YFSETQ. J was trimmed by 3 bases and V by 5 bases; bases with no gene match: 8. The sequenced sample consisted of sorted CD4+, CD8+, or CD8+CD57+ T cells (not recorded which) from PBMCs. V gene TRBV5-1 combines with J gene TRBJ2-1; 7 nucleotides line up with TRBD1. The sequence was obtained from a human donor with aplastic anemia. The CDR3 reads CASRLTGAGYNEQFF. The CDR3 region has the DNA TGCGCCAGCAGGCTCACAGGGGCAGGCTACAATGAGCAGTTCTTC.